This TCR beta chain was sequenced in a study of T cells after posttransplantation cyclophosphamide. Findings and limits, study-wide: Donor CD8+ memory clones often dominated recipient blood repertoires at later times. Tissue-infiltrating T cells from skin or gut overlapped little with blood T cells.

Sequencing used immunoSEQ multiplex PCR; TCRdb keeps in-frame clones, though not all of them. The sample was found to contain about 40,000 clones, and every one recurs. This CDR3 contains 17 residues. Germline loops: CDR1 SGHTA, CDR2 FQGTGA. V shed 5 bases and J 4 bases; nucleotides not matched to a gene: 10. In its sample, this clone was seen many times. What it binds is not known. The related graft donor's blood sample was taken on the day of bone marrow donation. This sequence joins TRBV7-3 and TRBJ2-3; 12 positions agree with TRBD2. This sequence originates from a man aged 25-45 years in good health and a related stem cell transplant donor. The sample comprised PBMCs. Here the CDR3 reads CASSPTASGGAADTQYF. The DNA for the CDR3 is TGTGCCAGCAGCCCTACGGCTAGCGGGGGGGCCGCAGATACGCAGTATTTT.